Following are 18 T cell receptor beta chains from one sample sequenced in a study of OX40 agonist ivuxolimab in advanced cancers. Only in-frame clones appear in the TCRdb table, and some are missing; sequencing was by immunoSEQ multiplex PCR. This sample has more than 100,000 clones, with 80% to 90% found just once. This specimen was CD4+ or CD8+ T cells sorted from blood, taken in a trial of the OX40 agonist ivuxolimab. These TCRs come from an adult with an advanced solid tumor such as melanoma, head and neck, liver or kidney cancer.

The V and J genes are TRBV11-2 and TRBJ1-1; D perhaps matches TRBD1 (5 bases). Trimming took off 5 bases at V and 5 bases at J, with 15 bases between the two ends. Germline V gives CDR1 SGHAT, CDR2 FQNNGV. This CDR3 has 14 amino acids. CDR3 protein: CASSPRQGLTEAFF. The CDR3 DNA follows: TGTGCCAGCAGCCCTCGGCAGGGTCTGACTGAAGCTTTCTTT.

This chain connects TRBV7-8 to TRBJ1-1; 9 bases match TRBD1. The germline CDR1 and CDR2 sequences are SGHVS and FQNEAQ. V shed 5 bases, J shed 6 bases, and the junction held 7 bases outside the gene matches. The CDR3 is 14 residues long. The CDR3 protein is CASSEDRGGSEAFF. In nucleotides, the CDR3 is TGTGCCAGCAGCGAAGACAGGGGGGGTTCTGAAGCTTTCTTT.

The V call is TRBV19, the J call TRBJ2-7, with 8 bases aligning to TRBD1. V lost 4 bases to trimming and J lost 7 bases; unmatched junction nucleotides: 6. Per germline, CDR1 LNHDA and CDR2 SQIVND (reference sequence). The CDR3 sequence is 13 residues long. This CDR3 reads CASSRQGTGEQYF. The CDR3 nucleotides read TGTGCCAGTAGTAGACAGGGGACTGGTGAGCAGTACTTC.

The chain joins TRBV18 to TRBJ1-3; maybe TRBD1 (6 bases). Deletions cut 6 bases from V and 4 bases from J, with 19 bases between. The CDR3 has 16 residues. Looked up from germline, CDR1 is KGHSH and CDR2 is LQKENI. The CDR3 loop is CASSSDRTSWGNTIYF. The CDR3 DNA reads TGTGCCAGCTCGTCAGACAGGACCTCTTGGGGAAACACCATATATTTT.

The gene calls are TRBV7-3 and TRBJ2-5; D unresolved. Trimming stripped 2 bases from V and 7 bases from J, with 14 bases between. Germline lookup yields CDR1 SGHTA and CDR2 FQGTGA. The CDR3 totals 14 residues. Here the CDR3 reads CASSLELAPVTQYF. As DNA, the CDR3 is TGTGCCAGCAGCTTAGAATTAGCCCCAGTGACCCAGTACTTC.

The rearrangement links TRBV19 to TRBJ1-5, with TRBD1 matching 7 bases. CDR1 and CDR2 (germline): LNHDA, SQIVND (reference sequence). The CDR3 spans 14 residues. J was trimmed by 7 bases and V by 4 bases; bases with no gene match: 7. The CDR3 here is CASSTTGSGQPQHF. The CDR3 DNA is TGTGCCAGTAGTACGACAGGGTCGGGACAGCCCCAGCATTTT. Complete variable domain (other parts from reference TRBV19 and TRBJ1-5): DGGITQSPKYLFRKEGQNVTLSCEQNLNHDAMYWYRQDPGQGLRLIYYSQIVNDFQKGDIAEGYSVSREKKESFPLTVTSAQKNPTAFYLCASSTTGSGQPQHFGDGTRLSIL.

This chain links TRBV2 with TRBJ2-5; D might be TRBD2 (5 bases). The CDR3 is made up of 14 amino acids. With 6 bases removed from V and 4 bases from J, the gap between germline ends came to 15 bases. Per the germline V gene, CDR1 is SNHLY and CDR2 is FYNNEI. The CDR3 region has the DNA TGTGCCAGCAGCCGTGGCGGAGGAGGAGAGACCCAGTACTTC. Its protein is CASSRGGGGETQYF.

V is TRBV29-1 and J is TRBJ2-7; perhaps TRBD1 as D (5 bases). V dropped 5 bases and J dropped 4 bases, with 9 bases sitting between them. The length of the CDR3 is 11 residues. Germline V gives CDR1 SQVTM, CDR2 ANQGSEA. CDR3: CSVNSGYEQYF. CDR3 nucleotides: TGCAGCGTTAATTCAGGGTACGAGCAGTACTTC.

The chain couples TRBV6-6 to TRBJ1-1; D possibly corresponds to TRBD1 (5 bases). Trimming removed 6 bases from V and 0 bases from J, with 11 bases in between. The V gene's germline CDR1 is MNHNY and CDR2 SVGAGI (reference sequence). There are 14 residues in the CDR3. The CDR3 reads CASSWTRMNTEAFF. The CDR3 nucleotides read TGTGCCAGCAGCTGGACACGTATGAACACTGAAGCTTTCTTT.

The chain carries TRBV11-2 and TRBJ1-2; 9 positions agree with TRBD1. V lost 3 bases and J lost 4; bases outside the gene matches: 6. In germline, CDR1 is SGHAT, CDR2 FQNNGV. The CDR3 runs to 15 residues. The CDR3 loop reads CASSLEGQGIYGYTF. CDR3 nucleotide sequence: TGTGCCAGCAGCTTGGAGGGACAGGGAATCTATGGCTACACCTTC. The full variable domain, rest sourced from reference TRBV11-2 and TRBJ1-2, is EAGVAQSPRYKIIEKRQSVAFWCNPISGHATLYWYQQILGQGPKLLIQFQNNGVVDDSQLPKDRFSAERLKGVDSTLKIQPAKLEDSAVYLCASSLEGQGIYGYTFGSGTRLTVV.

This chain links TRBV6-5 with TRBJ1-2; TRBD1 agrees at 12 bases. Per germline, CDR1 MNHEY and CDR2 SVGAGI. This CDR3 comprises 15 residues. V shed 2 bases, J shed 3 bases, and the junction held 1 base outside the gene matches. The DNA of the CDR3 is TGTGCCAGCAGTTACGGGACAGGGGGCGACTATGGCTACACCTTC. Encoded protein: CASSYGTGGDYGYTF.

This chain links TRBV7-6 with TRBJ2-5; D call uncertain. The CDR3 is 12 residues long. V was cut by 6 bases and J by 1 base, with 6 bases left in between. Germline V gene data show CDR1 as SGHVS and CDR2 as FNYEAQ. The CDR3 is CASSPPQETQYF. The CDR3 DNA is TGTGCCAGCAGTCCGCCCCAAGAGACCCAGTACTTC.

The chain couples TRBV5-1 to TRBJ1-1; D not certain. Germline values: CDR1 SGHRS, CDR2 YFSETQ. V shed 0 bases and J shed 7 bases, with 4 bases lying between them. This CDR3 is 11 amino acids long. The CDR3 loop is CASSLEGEAFF. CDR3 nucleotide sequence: TGCGCCAGCAGCTTGGAGGGTGAAGCTTTCTTT.

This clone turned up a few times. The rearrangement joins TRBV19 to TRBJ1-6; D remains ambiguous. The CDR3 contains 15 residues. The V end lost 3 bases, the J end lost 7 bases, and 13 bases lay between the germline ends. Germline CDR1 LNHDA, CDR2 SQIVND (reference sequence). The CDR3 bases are TGTGCCAGTAGTATCGCCGGACGGACGAATTCACCCCTCCACTTT. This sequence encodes CASSIAGRTNSPLHF.

The CDR3 nucleotides read TGTGCCAGTACCATAGACAGTGGCGACTACAATGAGCAGTTCTTC. This sequence encodes CASTIDSGDYNEQFF. The chain recombines TRBV19 with TRBJ2-1; TRBD1 is a possible D gene (5 bases). The V gene's germline CDR1 is LNHDA and CDR2 SQIVND (reference sequence). V lost 7 bases and J lost 3, with 16 bases in between. CDR3 length: 15 amino acids.

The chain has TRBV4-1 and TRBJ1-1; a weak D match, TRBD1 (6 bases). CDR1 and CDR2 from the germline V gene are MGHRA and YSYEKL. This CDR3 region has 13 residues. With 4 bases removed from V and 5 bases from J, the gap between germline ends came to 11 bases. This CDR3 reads CASSLTGLTEAFF. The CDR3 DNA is TGCGCCAGCAGCCTTACAGGGCTGACTGAAGCTTTCTTT.

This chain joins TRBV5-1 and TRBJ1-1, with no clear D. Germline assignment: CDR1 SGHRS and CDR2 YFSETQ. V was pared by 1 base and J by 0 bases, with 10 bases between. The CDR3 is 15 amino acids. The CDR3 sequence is CASSLTTTLNTEAFF. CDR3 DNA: TGCGCCAGCAGCTTGACCACGACACTGAACACTGAAGCTTTCTTT. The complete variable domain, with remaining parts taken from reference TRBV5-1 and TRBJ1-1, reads KAGVTQTPRYLIKTRGQQVTLSCSPISGHRSVSWYQQTPGQGLQFLFEYFSETQRNKGNFPGRFSGRQFSNSRSEMNVSTLELGDSALYLCASSLTTTLNTEAFFGQGTRLTVV.

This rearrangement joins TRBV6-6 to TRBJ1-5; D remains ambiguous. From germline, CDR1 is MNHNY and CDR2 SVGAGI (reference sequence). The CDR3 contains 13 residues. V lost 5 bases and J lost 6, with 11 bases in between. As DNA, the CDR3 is TGTGCCAGCAGTGACGGGGTCGCTCAGCCCCAGCATTTT. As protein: CASSDGVAQPQHF.